This entry concerns a single T cell receptor (beta chain). V was cut by 0 bases and J by 1 base, with 27 bases left in between. This CDR3 has 21 amino acids. Germline CDR1 MNHEY, CDR2 SMNVEV (reference sequence). These data are taken from a study of blood T cell repertoires in COVID-19. About the study: Whether acute or convalescent, the COVID-19 samples came from the United States, Italy and Spain. PBMCs, B-cell-depleted T cells, or T cells were the source of the cDNA or gDNA that made up the material.

In the original workflow: By means of reference gene primer amplification, nucleated cell counts were estimated. Repertoires were generated with immunoSEQ multiplex PCR, while TCRdb's copy carries only in-frame clones and drops some. V and J calls and clone size are given by that table; D and trimming were obtained from the DNA. The sample lists 75,000 to 95,000 clones, 85% occurring once. J is TRBJ1-1 and V is TRBV27, with D possibly TRBD1 on 5 matching bases. The sequencing input was peripheral blood. The source of this sequence is a man in his fifties or sixties with acute or convalescent COVID-19. The CDR3 nucleotides read TGTGCCAGCAGTTTATCGGCTTGGGGGGTGGGTGTCTCGAGGGGGAACACTGAAGCTTTCTTT. Protein product: CASSLSAWGVGVSRGNTEAFF.